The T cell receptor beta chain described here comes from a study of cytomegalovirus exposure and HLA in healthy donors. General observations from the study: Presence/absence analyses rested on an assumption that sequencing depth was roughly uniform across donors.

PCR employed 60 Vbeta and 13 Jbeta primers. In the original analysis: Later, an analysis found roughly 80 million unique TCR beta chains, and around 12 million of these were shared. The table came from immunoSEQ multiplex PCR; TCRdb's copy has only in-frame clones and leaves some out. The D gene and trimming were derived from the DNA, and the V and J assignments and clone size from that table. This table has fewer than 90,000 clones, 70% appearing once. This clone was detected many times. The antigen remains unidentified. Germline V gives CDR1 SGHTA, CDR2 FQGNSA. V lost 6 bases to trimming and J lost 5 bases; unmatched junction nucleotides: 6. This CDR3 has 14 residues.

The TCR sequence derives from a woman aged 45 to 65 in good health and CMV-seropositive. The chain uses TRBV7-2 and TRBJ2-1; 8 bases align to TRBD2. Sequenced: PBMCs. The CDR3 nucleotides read TGTGCCAGCAGTGGGCGGGGGGTTCACAATGAGCAGTTCTTC. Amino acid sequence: CASSGRGVHNEQFF.